This is a list of T cell receptor beta chains from one sample in a study of T-cell memory formation after mild COVID-19. TCRdb re-called the 5' RACE reads with MiXCR, one entry per CDR3 protein. The data show some 280,000 distinct CDR3 sequences, around 15% seen once. The sample taken for sequencing was PBMCs or a T cell subset sorted from them (not recorded which). These receptors were collected from a man between 18 and 35 years old who had mild COVID-19 (a few samples of this study predate the infection). Cell type and time point are not known. CDR3s include the opening cysteine and the closing phenylalanine or tryptophan. Fields, in order: D gene, clone size, V gene, J gene, CDR3 protein, CDR3 DNA. A D gene is named only where the DNA matches it firmly. The size of a clone is reported for some rows only, either as once, few or many, or as a class for expanded clones.

>NA|many|TRBV11-1|TRBJ2-1
CASSWKSRGAHNEQFF
TGTGCCAGCAGCTGGAAATCTAGGGGGGCCCACAATGAGCAGTTCTTC
>TRBD1|NA|TRBV18|TRBJ1-5
CASSPDRVQPQHF
TGTGCCAGCTCACCTGACAGGGTACAGCCCCAGCATTTT
>NA|few|TRBV20-1|TRBJ2-7
CSARGAPYEQYF
TGCAGTGCTAGAGGGGCTCCCTACGAGCAGTACTTC
>NA|NA|TRBV20-1|TRBJ1-1
CSARFPGLNTEAFF
TGCAGTGCTAGATTTCCAGGGCTGAACACTGAAGCTTTCTTT
>NA|NA|TRBV20-1|TRBJ1-1
CSARSTVDTEAFF
TGCAGTGCTAGGTCGACAGTAGACACTGAAGCTTTCTTT
>NA|once|TRBV7-2|TRBJ1-1
CASSLGWGKSTEAFF
TGTGCCAGCAGCTTAGGGTGGGGGAAAAGTACTGAAGCTTTCTTT
>TRBD2|few|TRBV3-1|TRBJ2-4
CASSRAGDLAKNIQYF
TGTGCCAGCAGCCGCGCGGGGGATTTAGCCAAAAACATTCAGTACTTC
>NA|NA|TRBV4-1|TRBJ2-5
CASSQEPGWETQYF
TGCGCCAGCAGCCAAGAGCCCGGGTGGGAGACCCAGTACTTC
>NA|once|TRBV6-5|TRBJ1-2
CASSPVVRKNYGYTF
TGTGCCAGCAGCCCCGTGGTGCGAAAGAACTATGGCTACACCTTC
>TRBD1|NA|TRBV6-5|TRBJ1-1
CASSRNRGQVGTEAFF
TGTGCCAGCAGCCGGAACAGGGGGCAGGTCGGGACTGAAGCTTTCTTT
>TRBD1|NA|TRBV28|TRBJ2-7
CASSSPQDRYSDEQYF
TGTGCCAGCAGTTCTCCCCAGGACAGGTATAGCGACGAGCAGTACTTC
>NA|few|TRBV15|TRBJ2-1
CATSSLSANEQFF
TGTGCCACCAGCAGTTTATCGGCCAATGAGCAGTTCTTC
>NA|few|TRBV7-6|TRBJ1-6
CASSLGGDRNSPLHF
TGTGCCAGCAGCTTAGGGGGAGACCGTAATTCACCCCTCCACTTT
>NA|NA|TRBV4-3|TRBJ2-5
CASSQDNHGRETQYF
TGCGCCAGCAGCCAAGATAATCATGGGCGGGAGACCCAGTACTTC
>NA|few|TRBV19|TRBJ2-1
CASSIGSPGYNEQFF
TGTGCCAGTAGTATAGGAAGTCCGGGCTACAATGAGCAGTTCTTC
>NA|few|TRBV5-5|TRBJ1-1
CASSITGNTEAFF
TGTGCCAGCAGCATCACAGGGAACACTGAAGCTTTCTTT
>TRBD1|many|TRBV7-2|TRBJ2-5
CASTTGRSATQYF
TGTGCCTCCACGACAGGGCGGTCAGCGACCCAGTACTTC
>NA|NA|TRBV28|TRBJ2-5
CASTPTGYGTQYF
TGTGCCAGCACCCCAACAGGGTATGGGACCCAGTACTTC